The 17 T cell receptor beta chains below were found in one sample sequenced in a study of CD4 T cells in lung cancer. No antigen has been assigned to these receptors. Sequencing used immunoSEQ multiplex PCR; TCRdb keeps in-frame clones, though not all of them. The listing contains 44 clones. Mutant 27-mer peptides stimulated the PBMCs for approximately 13 days before restimulation with peptide-pulsed autologous B cells. Live IFNgamma-secreting T cells were sorted after restimulation with peptide-pulsed B cells. Sorted cells were expanded at limiting dilution, 3 or 10 per well, for about 13 to 22 days. Material: a CD4+ T cell line or clone grown in culture. These receptors originate from a human donor with non-small cell lung cancer. Some clones in this sample may be carry-over from other donors' samples.

This chain uses TRBV7-3 with TRBJ2-1; possible D gene TRBD1, 6 bases. The germline V and J ends were trimmed by 4 bases and 4 bases, with 26 bases remaining between them. Germline CDR1 reads SGHTA; CDR2 reads FQGTGA. The CDR3 covers 19 residues. CDR3 DNA: TGTGCCAGCAGCTCGCTGGTATTTTGGACAGAAGGGCCATACAATGAGCAGTTCTTC. Translated: CASSSLVFWTEGPYNEQFF.

The chain uses TRBV1 and TRBJ2-1; TRBD2 is the table's D call and was not checked against the DNA. TRBV1 is an annotated pseudogene. The CDR3 covers 16 residues. The CDR3 DNA is TGCACCAGCAGCCAAGATCTGGGACTCCCTGAAGATGAGCAGTTCTTC. Its translation is CTSSQDLGLPEDEQFF.

CDR3 sequence reads: CASSARHREFDSPLHF. Here the CDR3 DNA reads TGTGCCAGCAGCGCCCGGCATAGGGAATTCGATTCACCCCTCCACTTT. The rearrangement links TRBV9 to TRBJ1-6; D is unresolved. CDR1 SGDLS and CDR2 YYNGEE come from the germline V gene. V was trimmed by 3 bases and J by 8 bases, leaving 18 bases between them. The CDR3 length is 16 residues.

This clone was recorded only once. The chain combines TRBV5-7 with TRBJ2-6; D is uncertain. TRBV5-7 is labeled an ORF, and its function is uncertain. CDR3 length: 17 amino acids. The V end was cut by 7 bases, the J end by 5 bases, with 22 bases between. CDR3 nucleotide sequence: TGTGCCAGCCCTCGACTTCTCGTACAAAGTCGGGCCAACGTCCTGACTTTC. Its protein product is CASPRLLVQSRANVLTF.

This chain joins TRBV5-6 and TRBJ1-1, with D unclear. The CDR3 extends over 13 amino acids. Trimming left V 2 bases short and J 11 bases short, with 16 bases between. The germline CDR1 and CDR2 sequences are SGHDT and YYEEEE. The CDR3 protein is CASSFMTQGGAFF. For the CDR3, the DNA is TGTGCCAGCAGCTTCATGACTCAAGGCGGCGCTTTCTTT.

This sequence joins TRBV7-3 and TRBJ1-1; D call uncertain. The CDR3 contains 13 residues. The V end was cut by 3 bases, the J end by 0 bases, with 5 bases between. Germline V gene data show CDR1 as SGHTA and CDR2 as FQGTGA. For the CDR3, the DNA is TGTGCCAGCAGCTTCGAGATGAACACTGAAGCTTTCTTT. This sequence encodes CASSFEMNTEAFF.

DNA for the CDR3: TGTGCCAGCAGTGAATGGGGACAGGGAGGCTCTGCTAATGAAAAACTGTTTTTT. As protein: CASSEWGQGGSANEKLFF. V is TRBV25-1 and J is TRBJ1-4; 9 bases are a match to TRBD1. Per the germline V gene, CDR1 is MGHDK and CDR2 is SYGVNS. This CDR3 contains 18 residues. V shed 1 base, J shed 3 bases, and the junction held 9 bases outside the gene matches. Full variable domain (rest looked up from reference TRBV25-1 and TRBJ1-4): EADIYQTPRYLVIGTGKKITLECSQTMGHDKMYWYQQDPGMELHLIHYSYGVNSTEKGDLSSESTVSRIRTEHFPLTLESARPSHTSQYLCASSEWGQGGSANEKLFFGSGTQLSVL.

V and J are TRBV28 and TRBJ2-7; 8 bases map to TRBD1. The junction had 14 bases not matched to a gene; V was cut back by 7 bases and J by 3 bases. The CDR3 length is 16 residues. Germline V gene data show CDR1 as MDHEN and CDR2 as SYDVKM. In nucleotides, the CDR3 is TGTGCCAGCAATACCGGGGGAGGACAGGGAGGCTACGAGCAGTACTTC. Protein sequence: CASNTGGGQGGYEQYF.

The chain is built from TRBV2 and TRBJ2-5; 8 bases are a match to TRBD1. V was pared by 5 bases and J by 2 bases, with 4 bases of the junction left unmatched. Germline CDR1 is SNHLY and CDR2 is FYNNEI. CDR3 length equals 14 residues. For the CDR3, the DNA is TGTGCCAGCAGTCTCAACAGGGGGCAAGAGACCCAGTACTTC. Its protein product is CASSLNRGQETQYF.

The V gene is TRBV5-6, the J gene TRBJ1-3; 7 bases match TRBD1. V lost 3 bases, J lost 0 bases, and 9 bases stayed unmatched. Germline V gene lookup returns CDR1 SGHDT and CDR2 YYEEEE. The CDR3 consists of 17 residues. The CDR3 DNA is TGTGCCAGCAGCTCTCTACAGGGGACCTACTCTGGAAACACCATATATTTT. Translating gives CASSSLQGTYSGNTIYF.

This chain uses TRBV7-2 with TRBJ2-7; 7 bases map to TRBD1. The CDR3 totals 17 residues. Per germline, CDR1 SGHTA and CDR2 FQGNSA. V lost 4 bases and J lost 0; bases outside the gene matches: 12. The CDR3 bases are TGTGCCAGCAGCTCCCGTCCGGGACAGCGCCTCTCCTACGAGCAGTACTTC. It encodes CASSSRPGQRLSYEQYF.

CDR3 residues: CASSIEASYEQYF. The CDR3 DNA is TGTGCCAGCAGCATCGAAGCCAGCTACGAGCAGTACTTC. The chain recombines TRBV7-9 with TRBJ2-7; no clear D gene. This CDR3 has 13 amino acids. Germline-derived CDR1 and CDR2 are SEHNR and FQNEAQ (reference sequence). V was cut by 5 bases and J by 3 bases, with 11 bases left in between.

The chain joins TRBV5-4 to TRBJ2-5; 8 nucleotides align to TRBD2. J gave up 9 bases and V 2 bases, and 9 bases lay outside the gene matches. Germline CDR1 SGHNT, CDR2 YYREEE (reference sequence). CDR3 length equals 14 residues. The CDR3 nucleotides are TGTGCCAGCAGCTTCCGGGGGGGGGATAGGTCCCAGTACTTC. It encodes CASSFRGGDRSQYF. Using reference TRBV5-4 and TRBJ2-5 for the parts outside the CDR3, the full variable domain is ETGVTQSPTHLIKTRGQQVTLRCSSQSGHNTVSWYQQALGQGPQFIFQYYREEENGRGNFPPRFSGLQFPNYSSELNVNALELDDSALYLCASSFRGGDRSQYFGPGTRLLVL.

The V gene is TRBV29-1, the J gene TRBJ2-1; D possibly matches TRBD1 or TRBD2 (5 bases each). Germline V gene lookup returns CDR1 SQVTM and CDR2 ANQGSEA. V was pared by 2 bases and J by 5 bases, with 19 bases between. The CDR3 has 16 amino acids. CDR3: CSVELIRDLSDNEQFF. The DNA for the CDR3 is TGCAGCGTTGAATTGATCCGGGACCTAAGTGACAATGAGCAGTTCTTC.

The V gene is TRBV6-5, the J gene TRBJ2-7; tentative D call: TRBD2 (6 bases). Germline CDR1 and CDR2: MNHEY and SVGAGI. The CDR3 runs 16 residues. The V end was cut by 2 bases, the J end by 3 bases, with 17 bases between. CDR3: CASSYAPSAWNYEQYF. The CDR3 DNA reads as TGTGCCAGCAGTTACGCCCCTAGCGCCTGGAACTACGAGCAGTACTTC.

There are a few counts of this clone. The rearrangement joins TRBV7-9 to TRBJ1-6, with no clear D. The CDR3 consists of 15 residues. CDR1 and CDR2 from the germline V gene are SEHNR and FQNEAQ (reference sequence). Trimming shortened V by 5 bases and J by 2 bases, and 10 bases separated the two germline ends. The CDR3 here is CASSPDVPYNSPLHF. The DNA of the CDR3 is TGTGCCAGCAGCCCGGATGTCCCCTATAATTCACCCCTCCACTTT.

This rearrangement joins TRBV7-3 to TRBJ1-6; D unresolved. This CDR3 region has 13 residues. Trimming took 4 bases from V and 7 from J, leaving 8 bases between them. Germline CDR1 SGHTA, CDR2 FQGTGA. The CDR3 bases are TGTGCCAGCAGCTCGACGGGGAATTCACCCCTCCACTTT. Translating it yields CASSSTGNSPLHF.